A selection of T cell receptor beta chains follows, all from one sample in a study of blood T cell repertoires in COVID-19. Sequencing used immunoSEQ multiplex PCR; TCRdb keeps in-frame clones, though not all of them. The data hold hundreds of thousands of clones, with about 90% observed a single time. The sample was peripheral blood. The receptors derive from a woman aged 65 to 85 with COVID-19, enrolled during active disease. Both conserved end residues are part of each CDR3. Fields, in order: J gene, D gene, V gene, clone size, CDR3 protein, CDR3 DNA. The D gene is left open where the match is weak. Rows give clone size only sometimes, using once, few, many, or a class for an expanded clone.

J: TRBJ2-3; D: .; V: TRBV3-1/TRBV3-2; size: once; CDR3: CASSQNRGGNRLGTDTQYF; DNA: TGTGCCAGCAGCCAAAACAGGGGGGGGAATCGTTTGGGCACAGATACGCAGTATTTT
J: TRBJ1-2; D: TRBD1; V: TRBV7-9; size: .; CDR3: CASSLARGTGTNYGYTF; DNA: TGTGCCAGCAGCTTAGCGCGGGGGACAGGGACTAACTATGGCTACACCTTC
J: TRBJ2-5; D: TRBD1; V: TRBV4-3; size: .; CDR3: CASSQGTGAFSETQYF; DNA: TGCGCCAGCAGCCAAGGGACAGGGGCATTTTCAGAGACCCAGTACTTC
J: TRBJ2-7; D: .; V: TRBV10-3; size: once; CDR3: CAISVTTAYEQYF; DNA: TGTGCCATCAGTGTAACGACAGCGTACGAGCAGTACTTC
J: TRBJ2-5; D: TRBD2; V: TRBV28; size: .; CDR3: CASTRGGSQETQYF; DNA: TGTGCCAGCACCCGGGGGGGGAGTCAAGAGACCCAGTACTTC
J: TRBJ2-3; D: .; V: TRBV28; size: once; CDR3: CASSSPDSDTQYF; DNA: TGTGCCAGCAGCTCTCCGGACTCAGATACGCAGTATTTT
J: TRBJ2-5; D: .; V: TRBV27; size: .; CDR3: CASSYRGLGETQYF; DNA: TGTGCCAGCAGTTACCGGGGTTTAGGAGAGACCCAGTACTTC
J: TRBJ2-3; D: TRBD2; V: TRBV20-1; size: .; CDR3: CSASEAGGTDTQYF; DNA: TGCAGTGCTAGTGAAGCGGGAGGCACAGATACGCAGTATTTT
J: TRBJ1-5; D: .; V: TRBV27; size: .; CDR3: CASSDSLYQPQHF; DNA: TGTGCCAGTTCTGACAGTCTATATCAGCCCCAGCATTTT
J: TRBJ1-2; D: .; V: TRBV29-1; size: .; CDR3: CSAPRIAGGGYTF; DNA: TGCAGCGCCCCCCGGATCGCGGGCGGTGGCTACACCTTC
J: TRBJ2-3; D: TRBD2; V: TRBV5-1; size: .; CDR3: CASSRDAGGSTDTQYF; DNA: TGCGCCAGCAGCAGAGACGCGGGGGGTAGCACAGATACGCAGTATTTT
J: TRBJ2-5; D: .; V: TRBV29-1; size: .; CDR3: CSVSVQGGETQYF; DNA: TGCAGCGTGAGCGTCCAGGGTGGAGAGACCCAGTACTTC
J: TRBJ2-1; D: .; V: TRBV27; size: .; CDR3: CASSFGTGLYNEQFF; DNA: TGTGCCAGCAGTTTTGGTACAGGGCTCTACAATGAGCAGTTCTTC
J: TRBJ2-1; D: .; V: TRBV11-1; size: .; CDR3: CASSLRGWNEQFF; DNA: TGTGCCAGCAGCTTGAGGGGGTGGAATGAGCAGTTCTTC
J: TRBJ1-6; D: .; V: TRBV19; size: .; CDR3: CASSERAYNSPLHF; DNA: TGTGCCAGTAGTGAGAGGGCCTATAATTCACCCCTCCACTTT
J: TRBJ1-1; D: TRBD1; V: TRBV12-3/TRBV12-4; size: .; CDR3: CASSLAGQGEAFF; DNA: TGTGCCAGCAGTTTGGCGGGACAGGGTGAAGCTTTCTTT
J: TRBJ1-2; D: TRBD1; V: TRBV29-1; size: .; CDR3: CSVEDDGQEYGYTF; DNA: TGCAGCGTTGAAGATGACGGACAGGAGTATGGCTACACCTTC
J: TRBJ2-3; D: .; V: TRBV5-8; size: .; CDR3: CASSFTGTDTQYF; DNA: TGTGCCAGCAGCTTTACAGGAACAGATACGCAGTATTTT
J: TRBJ2-1; D: TRBD2; V: TRBV20-1; size: .; CDR3: CSASRGSSYNEQFF; DNA: TGCAGTGCTAGTCGCGGGAGCTCCTACAATGAGCAGTTCTTC
J: TRBJ1-2; D: .; V: TRBV7-2; size: once; CDR3: CASSPAASGYTF; DNA: TGTGCCAGCAGCCCGGCGGCGAGTGGCTACACCTTC
J: TRBJ2-3; D: .; V: TRBV20-1; size: .; CDR3: CSASTLADSTDTQYF; DNA: TGCAGTGCTAGTACGCTAGCAGATAGCACAGATACGCAGTATTTT
J: TRBJ1-6; D: TRBD1; V: TRBV29-1; size: .; CDR3: CSVRQGDPNSPLHF; DNA: TGCAGCGTACGACAGGGAGACCCTAATTCACCCCTCCACTTT
J: TRBJ1-6; D: TRBD1; V: TRBV7-2; size: once; CDR3: CASSIGTGAGSPLHF; DNA: TGTGCCAGCAGCATTGGGACAGGGGCGGGATCACCCCTCCACTTT
J: TRBJ2-1; D: .; V: TRBV7-9; size: .; CDR3: CASSPGGYNEQFF; DNA: TGTGCCAGCAGCCCCGGCGGATACAATGAGCAGTTCTTC
J: TRBJ2-5; D: .; V: TRBV30; size: .; CDR3: CAWSLRTSGETQYF; DNA: TGTGCCTGGAGTCTCCGGACGAGCGGTGAGACCCAGTACTTC